Listed below are T cell receptor beta chains from one sample, sequenced in a study of blood T cell repertoires in COVID-19. The repertoire was sequenced with immunoSEQ multiplex PCR; TCRdb's copy has only in-frame clones and lacks some. The sample records some 190,000 clones, roughly 80% being singletons. Material: peripheral blood. The receptors were gathered from a man in his sixties with acute or convalescent COVID-19. Each CDR3 is given with its conserved first and last residue. A D gene is named only where the DNA matches it firmly. Clone size is shown for a subset of rows, as once, few, many or a class of expanded clone.

D	V	J	size	DNA	CDR3
NA	TRBV4-3	TRBJ2-3	NA	TGCGCCAGCAGCCAAGGGGGACTGACGACAGATACGCAGTATTTT	CASSQGGLTTDTQYF
NA	TRBV27	TRBJ2-3	NA	TGTGCCAGCAGTTTAATTTTATCTGGACAATCCACAGATACGCAGTATTTT	CASSLILSGQSTDTQYF
NA	TRBV18	TRBJ1-4	NA	TGTGCCAGCTCACCGGGAGGGCTGTCAACTAATGAAAAACTGTTTTTT	CASSPGGLSTNEKLFF
NA	TRBV28	TRBJ1-4	NA	TGTGCCAGCAGTCAGGGGATCGCCCAAGCTAATGAAAAACTGTTTTTT	CASSQGIAQANEKLFF
TRBD1	TRBV6-1	TRBJ1-4	once	TGTGCCAGCAGTGCAGCCGGGACAGGGAATGAAAAACTGTTTTTT	CASSAAGTGNEKLFF
TRBD2	TRBV3-1/TRBV3-2	TRBJ2-6	once	TGTGCCAGCAGCGAAGCGGGGTTCTCTGGGGCCAACGTCCTGACTTTC	CASSEAGFSGANVLTF
NA	TRBV18	TRBJ1-5	NA	TGTGCCAGCTCACCGGGAGGGGATCAGCCCCAGCATTTT	CASSPGGDQPQHF
NA	TRBV10-3	TRBJ2-7	NA	TGTGCCACAAGGGGGGGCGCTTCCTACGAGCAGTACTTC	CATRGGASYEQYF
TRBD2	TRBV7-9	TRBJ2-3	NA	TGTGCCAGCAGCTCTAGCGGGAGCACAGATACGCAGTATTTT	CASSSSGSTDTQYF
TRBD1	TRBV12-5	TRBJ1-4	NA	TGTGCTAGTGGTTTGGTAAGGACGGGACAGGGGCTTAGGGGGACTAATGAAAAACTGTTTTTT	CASGLVRTGQGLRGTNEKLFF
TRBD2	TRBV12-5	TRBJ2-1	NA	TGTGCTAGTGGACTGGGACTAGCGGACAATGAGCAGTTCTTC	CASGLGLADNEQFF
NA	TRBV18	TRBJ2-2	once	TGTGCCAGCTCACCAGACAGAGTAGCCGGGGAGCTGTTTTTT	CASSPDRVAGELFF
TRBD2	TRBV7-9	TRBJ2-7	NA	TGTGCCAGCAGCTTAGCGCTGGTAGCGGGGGGGCCTGGGGCCTACGAGCAGTACTTC	CASSLALVAGGPGAYEQYF
NA	TRBV3-1/TRBV3-2	TRBJ2-7	NA	TGTGCCAGCAGCCTCCACTACGAGCAGTACTTC	CASSLHYEQYF
NA	TRBV3-1/TRBV3-2	TRBJ1-1	NA	TGTGCCAGCAGGGGCGCGGCAGGGGACACTGAAGCTTTCTTT	CASRGAAGDTEAFF
TRBD2	TRBV5-6	TRBJ2-1	NA	TGTGCCAGCAGCTTGGCTGGGACTAGCGGGAACAATGAGCAGTTCTTC	CASSLAGTSGNNEQFF
TRBD1	TRBV7-3	TRBJ1-1	NA	TGTGCCAGCAGCTTAGGACAGGGGGCAATAGACACTGAAGCTTTCTTT	CASSLGQGAIDTEAFF
NA	TRBV19	TRBJ1-3	NA	TGTGCCAGTAGTATAGGTACAGGTTTTGGAAACACCATATATTTT	CASSIGTGFGNTIYF
TRBD2	TRBV14	TRBJ2-3	NA	TGTGCCAGCAGCCAAGAAATGAGCGGGGGGCAGTATTTT	CASSQEMSGGQYF
NA	TRBV7-2	TRBJ1-3	NA	TGTGCCAGCAGCTTAAGTCGGGGGAGAGGAAACACCATATATTTT	CASSLSRGRGNTIYF
NA	TRBV2	TRBJ1-3	NA	TGTGCCAGCAGTGCAGGCAGCCTTGGAAACACCATATATTTT	CASSAGSLGNTIYF
TRBD2	TRBV9	TRBJ2-3	once	TGTGCCAGCAGCGTAGCTAGCGGGGGGCCCGGGGATACGCAGTATTTT	CASSVASGGPGDTQYF
NA	TRBV6-1	TRBJ2-7	NA	TGTGCCAGCAGTGAATATATCCCAGGATTATCCTACGAGCAGTACTTC	CASSEYIPGLSYEQYF
NA	TRBV7-2	TRBJ2-7	NA	TGTGCCAGCAGCTTAGGGGGTGGGGTCGGGACCTACGAGCAGTACTTC	CASSLGGGVGTYEQYF
NA	TRBV6-2/TRBV6-3	TRBJ1-2	NA	TGTGCCAGCAGTAAGTCAGGGGAGTATGGCTACACCTTC	CASSKSGEYGYTF
NA	TRBV19	TRBJ2-7	few	TGTGCCAGTAGTATCCGACCGGGGTTGGGCGAGCAGTACTTC	CASSIRPGLGEQYF
TRBD1	TRBV19	TRBJ1-6	NA	TGTGCCAGTAAAGAGAGACAGGGGGCGAGCTCACCCCTCCACTTT	CASKERQGASSPLHF
NA	TRBV6-6	TRBJ2-3	NA	TGTGCCAGCAGCAGACCGGGATTAGGAGAGTATACGCAGTATTTT	CASSRPGLGEYTQYF
TRBD1	TRBV7-2	TRBJ1-3	NA	TGTGCCAGCAGCTCCTTTTTCCAGGGGGTTTCTGGAAACACCATATATTTT	CASSSFFQGVSGNTIYF
NA	TRBV5-6	TRBJ2-1	NA	TGTGCCAGTCGCACAGGGTGGCCCTACAATGAGCAGTTCTTC	CASRTGWPYNEQFF
TRBD2	TRBV19	TRBJ2-3	NA	TGTGCCACAAGTGTAGCGGGAAGGGGAGATACGCAGTATTTT	CATSVAGRGDTQYF
NA	TRBV6-5	TRBJ1-5	NA	TGTGCCAGCAGTTACGGGGGGAATAGCAATCAGCCCCAGCATTTT	CASSYGGNSNQPQHF
NA	TRBV13	TRBJ2-1	NA	TGTGCCAGCAGCTTACGGGGGTGGGATGAGCAGTTCTTC	CASSLRGWDEQFF
TRBD2	TRBV9	TRBJ2-3	NA	TGTGCCAGCAGCGTAACTAGCGGGAGGGCCGTCACAGATACGCAGTATTTT	CASSVTSGRAVTDTQYF
TRBD1	TRBV6-5	TRBJ1-2	NA	TGTGCCAGCAGGGCGACGACAGGGAACTATGGCTACACCTTC	CASRATTGNYGYTF
NA	TRBV2	TRBJ2-7	NA	TGTGCCAGCAATAGACACCAAAACTCCTACGAGCAGTACTTC	CASNRHQNSYEQYF
TRBD2	TRBV5-1	TRBJ2-1	NA	TGCGCCAGCAGCTTTGGACTAGCGGGAGGGAACCATGAGCAGTTCTTC	CASSFGLAGGNHEQFF
NA	TRBV29-1	TRBJ1-2	NA	TGCAGCGTTGAAGGTCAGGGCAATAACTATGGCTACACCTTC	CSVEGQGNNYGYTF
TRBD1	TRBV15	TRBJ2-1	NA	TGTGCCACCAGCAGAGCACAGGGGGCTGAGCAGTTCTTC	CATSRAQGAEQFF
TRBD1	TRBV27	TRBJ1-1	NA	TGTGCCAGCAGACAGGGGACCCTCGGGGCTTTCTTT	CASRQGTLGAFF
TRBD2	TRBV2	TRBJ2-2	NA	TGTGCCAGCATGAGTAGCGGGCAGTACACCGGGGAGCTGTTTTTT	CASMSSGQYTGELFF
NA	TRBV19	TRBJ2-1	NA	TGTGCCAGTTCCCGACTACAGTCCTACAATGAGCAGTTCTTC	CASSRLQSYNEQFF
TRBD1	TRBV6-5	TRBJ1-2	few	TGTGCCAGCAGTCCGGGACAGGGTCGCTACACCTTC	CASSPGQGRYTF
NA	TRBV19	TRBJ1-5	NA	TGTGCCAGTAGTATAGGTATCAGCAATCAGCCCCAGCATTTT	CASSIGISNQPQHF
NA	TRBV9	TRBJ1-1	NA	TGTGCCAGCAGCGAGGGAGGGAGAACTGAAGCTTTCTTT	CASSEGGRTEAFF
NA	TRBV2	TRBJ1-1	NA	TGTGCCAGCAGTTATCTTACAGGGTTGGAAGCTTTCTTT	CASSYLTGLEAFF
NA	TRBV5-8	TRBJ1-5	few	TGTGCCAGCAGCCCTACAGGGTTAGGGCCCCAGCATTTT	CASSPTGLGPQHF